This T cell receptor beta chain derives from a study of chemoradiotherapy in HPV16-positive cancers. General study results and limits: Only a couple of HPV16-positive patients supplied the functional HPV-specificity definition.

Profiled with immunoSEQ multiplex PCR; TCRdb holds only in-frame clones, not every one. The data show about 5,200 clones, about 89% seen once. Comment on this clone: What it binds is not known.

V was trimmed by 3 bases and J by 6 bases, leaving 13 bases between them. The CDR3 is 14 residues long. Germline V gives CDR1 SGHRS, CDR2 YFSETQ. The V and J genes are TRBV5-1 and TRBJ2-1; D may correspond to TRBD1 or TRBD2 (7 bases each). Sequenced material: blood, taken from a patient who underwent chemoradiotherapy. The source is a human donor with HPV-associated anogenital cancer. The chain's CDR3 is CASSSRGGGNEQFF. The CDR3 nucleotides are TGCGCCAGCAGCTCCAGGGGGGGCGGCAATGAGCAGTTCTTC.